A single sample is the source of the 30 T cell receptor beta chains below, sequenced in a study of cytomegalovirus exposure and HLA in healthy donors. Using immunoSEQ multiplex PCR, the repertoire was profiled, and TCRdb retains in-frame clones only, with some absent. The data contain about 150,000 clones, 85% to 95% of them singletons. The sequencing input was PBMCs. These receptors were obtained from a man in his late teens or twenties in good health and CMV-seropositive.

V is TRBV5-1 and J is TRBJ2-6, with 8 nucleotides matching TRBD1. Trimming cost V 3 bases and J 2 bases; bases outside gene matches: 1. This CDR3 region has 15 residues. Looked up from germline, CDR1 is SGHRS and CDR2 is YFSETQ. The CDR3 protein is CASSSGGAGANVLTF. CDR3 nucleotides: TGCGCCAGCAGCTCAGGGGGCGCTGGGGCCAACGTCCTGACTTTC.

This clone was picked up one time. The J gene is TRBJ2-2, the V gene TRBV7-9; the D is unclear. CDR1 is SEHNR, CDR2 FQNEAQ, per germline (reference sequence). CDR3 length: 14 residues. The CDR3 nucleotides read TGTGCAACTATAACGACGGGGAACACCGGGGAGCTGTTTTTT. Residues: CATITTGNTGELFF. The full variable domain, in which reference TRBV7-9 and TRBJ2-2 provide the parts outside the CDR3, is DTGVSQNPRHKITKRGQNVTFRCDPISEHNRLYWYRQTLGQGPEFLTYFQNEAQLEKSRLLSDRFSAERPKGSFSTLEIQRTEQGDSAMYLCATITTGNTGELFFGEGSRLTVL.

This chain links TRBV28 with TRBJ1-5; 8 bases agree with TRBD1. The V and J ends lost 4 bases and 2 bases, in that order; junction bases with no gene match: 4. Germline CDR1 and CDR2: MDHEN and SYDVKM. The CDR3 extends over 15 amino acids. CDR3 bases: TGTGCCAGCAGTTCCGACAGGGGTGGCAATCAGCCCCAGCATTTT. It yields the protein CASSSDRGGNQPQHF.

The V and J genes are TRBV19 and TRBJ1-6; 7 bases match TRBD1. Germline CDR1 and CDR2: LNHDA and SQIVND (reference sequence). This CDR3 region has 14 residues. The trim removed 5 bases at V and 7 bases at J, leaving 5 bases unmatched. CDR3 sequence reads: CASSVDRVNSPLHF. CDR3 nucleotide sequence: TGTGCCAGTAGTGTCGACAGGGTAAATTCACCCCTCCACTTT.

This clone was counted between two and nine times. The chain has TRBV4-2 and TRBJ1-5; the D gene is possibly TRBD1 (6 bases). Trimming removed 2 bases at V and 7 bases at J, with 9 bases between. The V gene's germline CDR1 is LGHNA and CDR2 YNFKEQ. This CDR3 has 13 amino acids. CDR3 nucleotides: TGTGCCAGCAGCCAATGGGGGCAGCAGCCCCAGCATTTT. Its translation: CASSQWGQQPQHF.

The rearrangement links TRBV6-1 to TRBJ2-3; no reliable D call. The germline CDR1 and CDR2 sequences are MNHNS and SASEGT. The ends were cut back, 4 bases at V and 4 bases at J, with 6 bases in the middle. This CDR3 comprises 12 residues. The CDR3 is CASSANSDTQYF. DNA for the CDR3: TGTGCCAGCAGTGCCAACTCAGATACGCAGTATTTT.

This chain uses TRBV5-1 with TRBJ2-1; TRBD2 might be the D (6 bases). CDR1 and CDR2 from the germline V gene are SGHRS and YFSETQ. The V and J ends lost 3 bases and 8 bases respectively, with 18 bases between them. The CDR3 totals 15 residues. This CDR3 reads CASSWGLAFEDEQFF. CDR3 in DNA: TGCGCCAGCAGCTGGGGACTCGCGTTTGAAGATGAGCAGTTCTTC.

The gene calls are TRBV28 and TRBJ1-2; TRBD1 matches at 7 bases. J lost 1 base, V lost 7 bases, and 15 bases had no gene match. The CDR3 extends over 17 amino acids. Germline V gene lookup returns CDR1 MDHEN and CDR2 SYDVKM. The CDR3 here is CASTQSQGVEFNYGYTF. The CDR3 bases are TGTGCCAGCACCCAGTCGCAGGGGGTAGAGTTTAACTATGGCTACACCTTC.

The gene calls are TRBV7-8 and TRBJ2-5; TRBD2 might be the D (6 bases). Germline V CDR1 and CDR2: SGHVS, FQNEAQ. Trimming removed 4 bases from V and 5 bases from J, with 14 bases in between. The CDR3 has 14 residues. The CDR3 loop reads CASSSRDFSETQYF. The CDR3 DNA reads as TGTGCCAGCAGCTCTCGGGACTTTTCGGAGACCCAGTACTTC.

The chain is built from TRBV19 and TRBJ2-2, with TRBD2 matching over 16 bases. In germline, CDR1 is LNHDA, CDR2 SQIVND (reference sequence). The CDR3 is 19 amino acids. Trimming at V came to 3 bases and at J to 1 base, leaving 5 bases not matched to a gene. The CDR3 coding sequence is TGTGCCAGTAGTATCGGGACTAGCGGGAGGGCCTTGAACACCGGGGAGCTGTTTTTT. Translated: CASSIGTSGRALNTGELFF.

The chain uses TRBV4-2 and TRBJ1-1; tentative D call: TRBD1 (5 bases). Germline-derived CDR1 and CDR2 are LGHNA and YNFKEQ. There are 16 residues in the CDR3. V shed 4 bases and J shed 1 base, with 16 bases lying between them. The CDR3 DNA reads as TGTGCCAGCAGCCCCCTCCTGGGGCCCCCGAACACTGAAGCTTTCTTT. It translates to CASSPLLGPPNTEAFF.

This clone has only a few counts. CDR3 region: CASSRGGTNYGYTF. Written as DNA, the CDR3 is TGTGCCAGCTCACGGGGCGGGACTAACTATGGCTACACCTTC. This chain links TRBV18 with TRBJ1-2, with D possibly being TRBD1 (5 bases). This CDR3 is built from 14 residues. V lost 4 bases and J lost 0, with 9 bases in between. Germline CDR1 KGHSH, CDR2 LQKENI.

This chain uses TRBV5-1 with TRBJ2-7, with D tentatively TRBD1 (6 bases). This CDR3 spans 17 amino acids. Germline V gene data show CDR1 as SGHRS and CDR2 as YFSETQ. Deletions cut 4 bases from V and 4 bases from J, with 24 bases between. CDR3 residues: CASSIQRQATRAYEQYF. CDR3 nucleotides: TGCGCCAGCAGCATACAGCGACAGGCTACTAGGGCGTACGAGCAGTACTTC.

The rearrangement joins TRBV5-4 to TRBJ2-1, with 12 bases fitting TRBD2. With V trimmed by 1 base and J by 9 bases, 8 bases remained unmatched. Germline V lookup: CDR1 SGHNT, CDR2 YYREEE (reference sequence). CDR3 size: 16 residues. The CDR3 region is CASSLFLAGGPGEQFF. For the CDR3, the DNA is TGTGCCAGCAGCTTGTTCCTAGCGGGAGGGCCGGGTGAGCAGTTCTTC.

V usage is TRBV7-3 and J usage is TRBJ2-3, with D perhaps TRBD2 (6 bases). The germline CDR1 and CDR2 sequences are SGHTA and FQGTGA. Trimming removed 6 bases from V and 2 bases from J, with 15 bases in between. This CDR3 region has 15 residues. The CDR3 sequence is CASRLAREATDTQYF. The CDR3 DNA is TGTGCCAGCAGGCTAGCGCGCGAGGCCACAGATACGCAGTATTTT.

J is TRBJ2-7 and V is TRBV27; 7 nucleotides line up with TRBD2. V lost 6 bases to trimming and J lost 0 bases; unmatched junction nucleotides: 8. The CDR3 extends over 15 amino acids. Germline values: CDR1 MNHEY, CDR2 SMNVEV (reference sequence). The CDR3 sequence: CASRALRESSYEQYF. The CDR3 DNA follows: TGTGCCAGCAGGGCTCTGCGGGAGAGCTCCTACGAGCAGTACTTC.

The CDR3: CASSLDAGGLSRETQYF. Here the CDR3 DNA reads TGTGCCAGCAGCTTGGATGCGGGAGGGCTCAGTCGAGAGACCCAGTACTTC. The gene calls are TRBV5-6 and TRBJ2-5, with TRBD2 identical over 9 bases. V trimming: 0 bases; J trimming: 4 bases; junction bases outside the gene matches: 10. The CDR3 contains 17 residues. CDR1 is SGHDT, CDR2 YYEEEE, per germline.

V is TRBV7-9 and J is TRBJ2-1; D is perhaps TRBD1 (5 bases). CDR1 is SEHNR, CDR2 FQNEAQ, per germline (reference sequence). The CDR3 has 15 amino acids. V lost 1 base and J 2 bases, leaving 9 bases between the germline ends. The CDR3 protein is CASSLGAGPYNEQFF. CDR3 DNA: TGTGCCAGCAGCTTAGGAGCAGGGCCCTACAATGAGCAGTTCTTC.

CDR3 region: CASSTSDRQGYTEAFF. Written as DNA, the CDR3 is TGTGCCAGCAGCACTTCCGACAGACAGGGCTACACTGAAGCTTTCTTT. The chain is built from TRBV7-9 and TRBJ1-1; TRBD1 aligns across 7 bases. The CDR3 extends over 16 amino acids. Germline CDR1 reads SEHNR; CDR2 reads FQNEAQ (reference sequence). After removal of 5 bases from V and 3 bases from J, the junction contained 12 bases not matched to a gene.

The CDR3 DNA follows: TGTGCCAGCAGTGAAGCGGGGAGGCCTGGGGCCAACGTCCTGACTTTC. Amino acid sequence: CASSEAGRPGANVLTF. V gene TRBV28 combines with J gene TRBJ2-6; 7 bases are a match to TRBD2. V was pared by 5 bases and J by 2 bases, with 6 bases of the junction left unmatched. This CDR3 region has 16 residues. Germline CDR1 reads MDHEN; CDR2 reads SYDVKM.

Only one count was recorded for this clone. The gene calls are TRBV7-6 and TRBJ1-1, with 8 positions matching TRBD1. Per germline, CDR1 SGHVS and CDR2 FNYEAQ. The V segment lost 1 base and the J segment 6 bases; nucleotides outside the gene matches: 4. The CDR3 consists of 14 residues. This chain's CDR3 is CASSLGAGGSEAFF. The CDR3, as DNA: TGTGCCAGCAGCTTAGGTGCAGGGGGCTCTGAAGCTTTCTTT.

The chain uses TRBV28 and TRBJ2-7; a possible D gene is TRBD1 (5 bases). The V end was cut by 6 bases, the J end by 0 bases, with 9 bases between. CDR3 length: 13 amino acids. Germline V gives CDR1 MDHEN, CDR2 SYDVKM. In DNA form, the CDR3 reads TGTGCCAGCAGAAGGGGTCGCTCCTACGAGCAGTACTTC. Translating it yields CASRRGRSYEQYF. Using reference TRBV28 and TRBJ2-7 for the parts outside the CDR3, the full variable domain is DVKVTQSSRYLVKRTGEKVFLECVQDMDHENMFWYRQDPGLGLRLIYFSYDVKMKEKGDIPEGYSVSREKKERFSLILESASTNQTSMYLCASRRGRSYEQYFGPGTRLTVT.

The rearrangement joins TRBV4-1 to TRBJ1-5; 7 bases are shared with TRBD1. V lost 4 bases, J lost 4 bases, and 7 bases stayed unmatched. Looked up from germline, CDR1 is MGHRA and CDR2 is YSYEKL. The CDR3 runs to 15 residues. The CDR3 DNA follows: TGCGCCAGCAGCCGCGGACAGGCGCTAAATCAGCCCCAGCATTTT. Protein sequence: CASSRGQALNQPQHF.

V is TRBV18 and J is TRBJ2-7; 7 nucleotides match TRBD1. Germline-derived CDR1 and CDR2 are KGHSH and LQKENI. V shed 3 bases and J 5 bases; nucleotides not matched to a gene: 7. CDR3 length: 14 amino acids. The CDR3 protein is CASSPYRGGNEQYF. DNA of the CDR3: TGTGCCAGCTCACCCTACAGGGGTGGCAACGAGCAGTACTTC.

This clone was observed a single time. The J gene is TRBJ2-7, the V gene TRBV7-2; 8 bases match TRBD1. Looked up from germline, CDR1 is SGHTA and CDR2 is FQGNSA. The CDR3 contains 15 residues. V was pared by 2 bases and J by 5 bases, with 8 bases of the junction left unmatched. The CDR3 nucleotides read TGTGCCAGCAGCTTACCAGGGGGCGTTACGGACGAGCAGTACTTC. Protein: CASSLPGGVTDEQYF.

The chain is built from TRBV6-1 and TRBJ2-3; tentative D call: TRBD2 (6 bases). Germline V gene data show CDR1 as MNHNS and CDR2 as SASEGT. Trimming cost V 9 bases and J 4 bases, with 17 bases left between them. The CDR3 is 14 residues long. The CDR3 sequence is CASRLVPKADTQYF. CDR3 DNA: TGTGCCAGTCGACTAGTTCCTAAAGCAGATACGCAGTATTTT.

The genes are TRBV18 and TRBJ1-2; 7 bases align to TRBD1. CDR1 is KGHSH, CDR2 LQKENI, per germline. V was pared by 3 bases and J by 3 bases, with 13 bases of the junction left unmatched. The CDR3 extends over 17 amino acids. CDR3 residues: CASSPGIGGAGHYGYTF. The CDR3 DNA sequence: TGTGCCAGCTCACCTGGGATAGGGGGCGCGGGCCACTATGGCTACACCTTC.

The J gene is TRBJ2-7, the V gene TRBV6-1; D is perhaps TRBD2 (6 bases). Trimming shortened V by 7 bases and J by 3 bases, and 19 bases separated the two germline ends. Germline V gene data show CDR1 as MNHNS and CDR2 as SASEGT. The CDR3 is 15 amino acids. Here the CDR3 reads CASTPPGASYYEQYF. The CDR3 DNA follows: TGTGCCAGCACCCCGCCGGGAGCAAGCTACTACGAGCAGTACTTC.

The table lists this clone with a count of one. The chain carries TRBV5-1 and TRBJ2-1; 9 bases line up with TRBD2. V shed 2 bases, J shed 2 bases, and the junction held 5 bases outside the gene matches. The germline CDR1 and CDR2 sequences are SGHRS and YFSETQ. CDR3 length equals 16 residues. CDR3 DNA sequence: TGCGCCAGCAGCTTTGCTAGCGGGAACCCCTACAATGAGCAGTTCTTC. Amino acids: CASSFASGNPYNEQFF.

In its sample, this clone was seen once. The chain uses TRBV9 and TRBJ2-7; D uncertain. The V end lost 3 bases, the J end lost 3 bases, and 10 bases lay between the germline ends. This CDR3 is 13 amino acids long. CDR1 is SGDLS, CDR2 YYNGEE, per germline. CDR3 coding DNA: TGTGCCAGCAGCGGGCCAGGCGACTACGAGCAGTACTTC. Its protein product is CASSGPGDYEQYF.